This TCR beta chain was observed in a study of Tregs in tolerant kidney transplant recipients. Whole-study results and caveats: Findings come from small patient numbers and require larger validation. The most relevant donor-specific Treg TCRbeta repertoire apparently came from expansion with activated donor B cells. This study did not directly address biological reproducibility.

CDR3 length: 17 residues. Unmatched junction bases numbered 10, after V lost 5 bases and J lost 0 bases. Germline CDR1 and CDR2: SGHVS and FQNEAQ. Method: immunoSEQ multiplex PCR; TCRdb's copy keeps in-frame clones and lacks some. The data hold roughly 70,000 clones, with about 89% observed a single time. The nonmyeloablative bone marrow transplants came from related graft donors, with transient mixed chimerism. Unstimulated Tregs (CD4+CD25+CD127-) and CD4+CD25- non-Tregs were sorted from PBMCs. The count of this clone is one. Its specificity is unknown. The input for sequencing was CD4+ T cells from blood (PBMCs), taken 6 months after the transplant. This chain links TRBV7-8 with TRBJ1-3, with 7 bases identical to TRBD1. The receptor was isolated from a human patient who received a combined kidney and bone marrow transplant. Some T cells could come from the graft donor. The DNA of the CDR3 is TGTGCCAGCAGCCAATCGGGACAGCCAACCTCTGGAAACACCATATATTTT. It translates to CASSQSGQPTSGNTIYF.